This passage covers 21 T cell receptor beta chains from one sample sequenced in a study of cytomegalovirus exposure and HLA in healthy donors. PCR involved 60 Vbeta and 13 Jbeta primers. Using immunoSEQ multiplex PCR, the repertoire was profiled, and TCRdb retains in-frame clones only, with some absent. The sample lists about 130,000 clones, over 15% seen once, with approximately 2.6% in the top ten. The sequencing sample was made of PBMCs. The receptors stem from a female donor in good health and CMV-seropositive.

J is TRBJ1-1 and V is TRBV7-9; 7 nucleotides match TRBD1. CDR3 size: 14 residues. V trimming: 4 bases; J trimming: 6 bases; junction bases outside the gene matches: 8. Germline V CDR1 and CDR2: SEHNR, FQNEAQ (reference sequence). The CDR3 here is CASSYRDRGSEAFF. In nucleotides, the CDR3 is TGTGCCAGCAGCTACCGGGACAGAGGATCTGAAGCTTTCTTT.

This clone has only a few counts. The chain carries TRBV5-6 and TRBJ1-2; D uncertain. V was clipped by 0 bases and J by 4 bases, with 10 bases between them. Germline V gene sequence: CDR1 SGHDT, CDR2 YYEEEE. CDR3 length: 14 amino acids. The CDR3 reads CASSLGHQRYGYTF. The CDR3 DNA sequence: TGTGCCAGCAGCTTGGGACATCAACGCTATGGCTACACCTTC.

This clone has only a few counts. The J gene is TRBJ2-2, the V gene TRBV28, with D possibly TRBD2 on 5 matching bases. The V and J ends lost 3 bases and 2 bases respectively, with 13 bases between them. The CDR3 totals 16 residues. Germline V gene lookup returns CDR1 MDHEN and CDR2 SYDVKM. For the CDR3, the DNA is TGTGCCAGCAGTTTCTACCGAGGACTTAACACCGGGGAGCTGTTTTTT. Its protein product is CASSFYRGLNTGELFF.

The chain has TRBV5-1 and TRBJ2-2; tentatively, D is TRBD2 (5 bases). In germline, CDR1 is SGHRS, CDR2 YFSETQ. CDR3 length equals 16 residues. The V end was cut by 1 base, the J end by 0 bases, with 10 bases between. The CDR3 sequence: CASSLLARSNTGELFF. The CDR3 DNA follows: TGCGCCAGCAGCTTGTTAGCGCGATCGAACACCGGGGAGCTGTTTTTT.

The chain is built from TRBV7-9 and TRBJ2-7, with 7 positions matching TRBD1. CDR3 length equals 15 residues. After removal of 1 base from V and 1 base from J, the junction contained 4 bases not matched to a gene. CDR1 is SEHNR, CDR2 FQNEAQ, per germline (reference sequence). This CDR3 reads CASSLGGQPSYEQYF. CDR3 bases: TGTGCCAGCAGCTTAGGGGGACAGCCATCCTACGAGCAGTACTTC. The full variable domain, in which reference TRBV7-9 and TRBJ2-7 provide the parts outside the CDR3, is DTGVSQNPRHKITKRGQNVTFRCDPISEHNRLYWYRQTLGQGPEFLTYFQNEAQLEKSRLLSDRFSAERPKGSFSTLEIQRTEQGDSAMYLCASSLGGQPSYEQYFGPGTRLTVT.

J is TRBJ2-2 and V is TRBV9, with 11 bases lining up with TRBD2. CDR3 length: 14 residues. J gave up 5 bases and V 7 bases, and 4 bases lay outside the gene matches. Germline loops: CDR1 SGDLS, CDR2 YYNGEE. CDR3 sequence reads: CASERTSGTGELFF. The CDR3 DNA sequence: TGTGCCAGCGAGAGGACTAGCGGGACCGGGGAGCTGTTTTTT. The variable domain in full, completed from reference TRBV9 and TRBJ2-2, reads DSGVTQTPKHLITATGQRVTLRCSPRSGDLSVYWYQQSLDQGLQFLIQYYNGEERAKGNILERFSAQQFPDLHSELNLSSLELGDSALYFCASERTSGTGELFFGEGSRLTVL.

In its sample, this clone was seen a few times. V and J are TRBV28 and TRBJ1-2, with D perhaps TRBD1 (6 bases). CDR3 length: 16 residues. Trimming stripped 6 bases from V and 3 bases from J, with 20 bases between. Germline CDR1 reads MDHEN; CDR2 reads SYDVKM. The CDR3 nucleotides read TGTGCCAGCAGGTCGCTTCCAATTCAGGGGTACTATGGCTACACCTTC. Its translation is CASRSLPIQGYYGYTF.

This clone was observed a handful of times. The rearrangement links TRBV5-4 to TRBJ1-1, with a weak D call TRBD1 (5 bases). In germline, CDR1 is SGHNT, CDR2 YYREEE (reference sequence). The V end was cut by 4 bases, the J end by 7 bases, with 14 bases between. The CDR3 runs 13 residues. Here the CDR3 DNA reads TGTGCCAGCAGCCTGAAAGGGGTGGATGAAGCTTTCTTT. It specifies CASSLKGVDEAFF.

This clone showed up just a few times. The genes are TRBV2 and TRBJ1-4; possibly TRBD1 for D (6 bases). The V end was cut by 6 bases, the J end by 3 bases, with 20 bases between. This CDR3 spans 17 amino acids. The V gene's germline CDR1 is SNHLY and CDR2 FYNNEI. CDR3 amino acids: CASREKTGWDANEKLFF. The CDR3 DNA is TGTGCCAGCAGGGAAAAGACAGGTTGGGACGCTAATGAAAAACTGTTTTTT.

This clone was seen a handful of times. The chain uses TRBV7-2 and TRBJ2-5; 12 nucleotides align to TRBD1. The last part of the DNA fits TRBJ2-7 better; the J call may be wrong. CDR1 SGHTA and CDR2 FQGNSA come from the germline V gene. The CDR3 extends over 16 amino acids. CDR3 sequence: CASSYAGGTGGREQYF. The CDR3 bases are TGTGCCAGCAGCTACGCAGGAGGGACAGGGGGCCGCGAGCAGTACTTC.

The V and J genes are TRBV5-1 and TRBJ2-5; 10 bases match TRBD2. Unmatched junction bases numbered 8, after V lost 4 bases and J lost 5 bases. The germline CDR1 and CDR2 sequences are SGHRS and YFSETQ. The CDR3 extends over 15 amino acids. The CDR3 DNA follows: TGCGCCAGCAGCCAGGGACTAGCGATTTGGGAGACCCAGTACTTC. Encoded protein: CASSQGLAIWETQYF.

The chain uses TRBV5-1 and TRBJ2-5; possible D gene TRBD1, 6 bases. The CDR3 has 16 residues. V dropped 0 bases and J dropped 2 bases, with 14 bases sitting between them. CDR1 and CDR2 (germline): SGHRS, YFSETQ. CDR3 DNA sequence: TGCGCCAGCAGCTTGGATCCAGGGGTCGGGCAAGAGACCCAGTACTTC. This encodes CASSLDPGVGQETQYF.

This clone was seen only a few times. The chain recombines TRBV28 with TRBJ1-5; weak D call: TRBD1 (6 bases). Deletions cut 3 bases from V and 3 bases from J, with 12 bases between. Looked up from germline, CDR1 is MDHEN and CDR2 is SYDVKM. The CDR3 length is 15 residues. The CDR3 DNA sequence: TGTGCCAGCAGTTTCTCCAGGGGTTACAATCAGCCCCAGCATTTT. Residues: CASSFSRGYNQPQHF.

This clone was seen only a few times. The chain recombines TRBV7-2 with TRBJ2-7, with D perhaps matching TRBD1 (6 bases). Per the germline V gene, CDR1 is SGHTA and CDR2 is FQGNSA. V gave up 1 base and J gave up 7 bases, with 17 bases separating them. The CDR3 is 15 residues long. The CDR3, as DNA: TGTGCCAGCAGCTTAGTAACGAGTGGGGGCTGGGAGCAGTACTTC. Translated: CASSLVTSGGWEQYF. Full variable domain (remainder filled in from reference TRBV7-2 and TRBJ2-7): GAGVSQSPSNKVTEKGKDVELRCDPISGHTALYWYRQSLGQGLEFLIYFQGNSAPDKSGLPSDRFSAERTGGSVSTLTIQRTQQEDSAVYLCASSLVTSGGWEQYFGPGTRLTVT.

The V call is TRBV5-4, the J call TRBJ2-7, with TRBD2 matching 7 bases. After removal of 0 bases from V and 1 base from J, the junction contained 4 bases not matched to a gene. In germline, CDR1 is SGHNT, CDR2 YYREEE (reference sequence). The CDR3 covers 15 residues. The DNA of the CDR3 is TGTGCCAGCAGCTTGGGCCTGGGAGGGTCCTACGAGCAGTACTTC. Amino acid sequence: CASSLGLGGSYEQYF.

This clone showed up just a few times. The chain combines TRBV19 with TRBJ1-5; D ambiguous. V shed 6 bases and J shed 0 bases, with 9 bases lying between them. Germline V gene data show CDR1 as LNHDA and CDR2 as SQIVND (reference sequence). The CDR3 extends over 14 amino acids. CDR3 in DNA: TGTGCCAGTAGGGGCACGATTAGCAATCAGCCCCAGCATTTT. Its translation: CASRGTISNQPQHF.

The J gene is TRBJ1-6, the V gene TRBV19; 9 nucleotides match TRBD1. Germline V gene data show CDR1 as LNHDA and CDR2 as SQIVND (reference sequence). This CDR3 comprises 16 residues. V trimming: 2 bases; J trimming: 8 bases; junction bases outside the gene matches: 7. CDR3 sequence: CASSIPDRGLYSPLHF. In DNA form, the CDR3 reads TGTGCCAGTAGTATACCGGACAGGGGCTTGTATTCACCCCTCCACTTT.

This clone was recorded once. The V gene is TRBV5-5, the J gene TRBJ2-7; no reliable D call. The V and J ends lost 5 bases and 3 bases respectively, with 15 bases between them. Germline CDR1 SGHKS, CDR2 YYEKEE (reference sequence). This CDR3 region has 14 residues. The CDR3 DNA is TGTGCCAGCAGTTCAGTACGCGGAAACTACGAGCAGTACTTC. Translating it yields CASSSVRGNYEQYF.

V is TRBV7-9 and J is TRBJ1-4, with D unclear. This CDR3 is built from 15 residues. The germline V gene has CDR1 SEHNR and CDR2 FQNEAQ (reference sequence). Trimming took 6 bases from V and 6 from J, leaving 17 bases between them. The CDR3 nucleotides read TGTGCCAGCAGTCCCAGGAACCTATTAGATGAAAAACTGTTTTTT. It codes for CASSPRNLLDEKLFF.

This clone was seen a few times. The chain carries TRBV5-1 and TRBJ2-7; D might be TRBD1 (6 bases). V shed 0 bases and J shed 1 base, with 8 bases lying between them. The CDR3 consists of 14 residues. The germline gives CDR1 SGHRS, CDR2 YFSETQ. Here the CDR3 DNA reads TGCGCCAGCAGCTTGGCAGGGGCGTCCTACGAGCAGTACTTC. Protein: CASSLAGASYEQYF.

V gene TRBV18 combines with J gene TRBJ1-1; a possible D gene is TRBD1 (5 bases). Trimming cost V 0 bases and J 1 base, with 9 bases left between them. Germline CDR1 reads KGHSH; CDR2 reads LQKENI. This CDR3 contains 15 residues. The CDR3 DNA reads TGTGCCAGCTCACCACCAGGGGTGCGGAACACTGAAGCTTTCTTT. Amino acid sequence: CASSPPGVRNTEAFF.